These 20 T cell receptor beta chains share one sample of origin, sequenced in a study of blood T cell repertoires in COVID-19. Data came from immunoSEQ multiplex PCR; TCRdb stores just in-frame clones and leaves some out. The sample carries 150,000 or so clones, 84% recorded once. Sequenced input: peripheral blood. These TCRs come from a man younger than 30 with active or convalescent COVID-19.

J is TRBJ1-5 and V is TRBV19, with D possibly being TRBD1 (6 bases). The V and J ends lost 3 bases and 6 bases respectively, with 18 bases between them. The germline V gene has CDR1 LNHDA and CDR2 SQIVND (reference sequence). The CDR3 runs 16 residues. The CDR3 sequence: CASSMGTRQWRQPQHF. The CDR3 DNA reads as TGTGCCAGTAGTATGGGGACACGACAGTGGCGTCAGCCCCAGCATTTT.

This rearrangement joins TRBV5-1 to TRBJ2-1, with 7 bases aligning to TRBD1. Losses at the gene ends were 7 bases for V and 2 bases for J; bases not matched to a gene: 18. This CDR3 region has 18 residues. Germline CDR1 is SGHRS and CDR2 is YFSETQ. CDR3 sequence (DNA): TGCGCCAGCTCCTTTGCGGTGGGGTACGGGACAGCCTACAATGAGCAGTTCTTC. Protein sequence: CASSFAVGYGTAYNEQFF.

The chain recombines TRBV11-2 with TRBJ1-3; D unclear. Germline CDR1 and CDR2: SGHAT and FQNNGV. V was shortened by 8 bases and J by 4 bases, with 6 bases between the two germline ends. The CDR3 has 11 residues. The CDR3 DNA sequence: TGTGCCAGCGTCTCGGGAAACACCATATATTTT. Translated: CASVSGNTIYF.

The chain couples TRBV10-3 to TRBJ1-2; D gene uncertain. Germline V gene sequence: CDR1 ENHRY, CDR2 SYGVKD. The CDR3 consists of 13 residues. The germline V and J ends were trimmed by 2 bases and 4 bases, with 8 bases remaining between them. The CDR3 loop reads CAISEAGLYGYTF. Written as DNA, the CDR3 is TGTGCCATCAGTGAGGCGGGCCTCTATGGCTACACCTTC.

This clone has just one count. J is TRBJ1-4 and V is TRBV30; D remains unclear. The germline gives CDR1 GTSNPN, CDR2 SVGIG (reference sequence). Trimming cost V 2 bases and J 12 bases, with 13 bases left between them. This CDR3 spans 12 amino acids. The CDR3 bases are TGTGCCTGGAGTATATCAGGATCGGAACTGTTTTTT. Amino acids: CAWSISGSELFF. Drawing the rest from reference TRBV30 and TRBJ1-4, the complete variable domain is SQTIHQWPATLVQPVGSPLSLECTVEGTSNPNLYWYRQAAGRGLQLLFYSVGIGQISSEVPQNLSASRPQDRQFILSSKKLLLSDSGFYLCAWSISGSELFFGSGTQLSVL.

This chain uses TRBV28 with TRBJ1-1; possibly TRBD1 for D (6 bases). From germline, CDR1 is MDHEN and CDR2 SYDVKM. This CDR3 spans 14 amino acids. The ends were cut back, 6 bases at V and 3 bases at J, with 14 bases in the middle. CDR3: CASRPTGSYTEAFF. CDR3 in DNA: TGTGCCAGCAGACCCACAGGGAGTTACACTGAAGCTTTCTTT.

The rearrangement uses TRBV1 and TRBJ2-2; TRBD2, the table's D call, was not compared with the DNA. TRBV1 is reported as a pseudogene. The CDR3 spans 14 residues. The CDR3 DNA sequence: TGCACCAGCAGCCAAGATAACGAACACCGGGGAGCTGTTTTT. Translating it yields CTSSQDNEHRGAVF.

This clone appeared a few times. The chain uses TRBV9 and TRBJ2-5; maybe TRBD2 (6 bases). Trimming left V 0 bases short and J 2 bases short, with 11 bases between. The CDR3 has 15 residues. CDR1 SGDLS and CDR2 YYNGEE come from the germline V gene. The CDR3 bases are TGTGCCAGCAGCGTAGCCGGACTAACGCAAGAGACCCAGTACTTC. It specifies CASSVAGLTQETQYF.

For the CDR3, the DNA is TGTGCCAGCAGTTACTCAGGCAGGGGGCTAGACAATGAGCAGTTCTTC. This translates into CASSYSGRGLDNEQFF. This chain joins TRBV6-5 and TRBJ2-1; the match to TRBD1 covers 8 bases. This CDR3 is built from 16 residues. The germline gives CDR1 MNHEY, CDR2 SVGAGI. J gave up 5 bases and V 0 bases, and 6 bases lay outside the gene matches.

J is TRBJ2-5 and V is TRBV11-2; perhaps TRBD1 as D (5 bases). The CDR3 contains 15 residues. The V gene lost 1 base and the J gene lost 5 bases, with 14 bases spanning the gap. CDR1 and CDR2 from the germline V gene are SGHAT and FQNNGV. CDR3 nucleotide sequence: TGTGCCAGCAGCTTAGCAGGGCCCCTCGGGGAGACCCAGTACTTC. Protein: CASSLAGPLGETQYF.

The genes are TRBV7-9 and TRBJ2-7, with 9 bases matching TRBD2. This CDR3 spans 13 amino acids. J gave up 6 bases and V 5 bases, and 5 bases lay outside the gene matches. Germline CDR1 reads SEHNR; CDR2 reads FQNEAQ (reference sequence). The CDR3 reads CASSQGLAGEQYF. CDR3 in DNA: TGTGCCAGCAGCCAGGGACTAGCAGGCGAGCAGTACTTC.

The chain joins TRBV3-1 (or the pseudogene TRBV3-2) to TRBJ2-2, with 7 bases identical to TRBD2. Germline values: CDR1 LGHDT, CDR2 YNNKEL (reference sequence). CDR3 length equals 14 residues. V gave up 3 bases and J gave up 4 bases; unmatched junction bases: 2. This CDR3 is CASSQRGFTGELFF. The CDR3 coding sequence is TGTGCCAGCAGCCAGCGGGGGTTCACCGGGGAGCTGTTTTTT.

The chain couples TRBV5-4 to TRBJ2-7; D gene unclear. V lost 3 bases and J lost 0, with 4 bases in between. Germline V lookup: CDR1 SGHNT, CDR2 YYREEE (reference sequence). The CDR3 is made up of 12 amino acids. For the CDR3, the DNA is TGTGCCAGCAGCTCCAGCTCCTACGAGCAGTACTTC. This codes for CASSSSSYEQYF.

The chain joins TRBV12-2 to TRBJ2-1; the table gives TRBD1 as D, unverified against the DNA. TRBV12-2 is shown as a pseudogene. The CDR3 contains 17 residues. The CDR3 bases are TGTGCAAGTCGCTCTACCGCACCACCGGGACAGACTAATGAGCAGTTCTTC. This codes for CASRSTAPPGQTNEQFF.

The chain employs TRBV5-1 and TRBJ1-3; D not resolved. The germline V gene encodes CDR1 SGHRS and CDR2 YFSETQ. The CDR3 totals 16 residues. V was clipped by 0 bases and J by 0 bases, with 10 bases between them. The CDR3 reads CASSLVAISSGNTIYF. DNA for the CDR3: TGCGCCAGCAGCTTGGTGGCAATCAGCTCTGGAAACACCATATATTTT.

This clone was counted a few times. This chain joins TRBV7-2 and TRBJ2-1, with 7 bases matching TRBD2. CDR1 SGHTA and CDR2 FQGNSA come from the germline V gene. This CDR3 spans 17 amino acids. V lost 4 bases, J lost 3 bases, and 12 bases stayed unmatched. For the CDR3, the DNA is TGTGCCAGCAGCTCTCCCTCGGGGGGATTAAACTACAATGAGCAGTTCTTC. The encoded protein is CASSSPSGGLNYNEQFF.

The chain carries TRBV5-4 and TRBJ2-5; a weak D match, TRBD1 (6 bases). Per the germline V gene, CDR1 is SGHNT and CDR2 is YYREEE (reference sequence). V was clipped by 2 bases and J by 3 bases, with 8 bases between them. CDR3 length equals 13 residues. In nucleotides, the CDR3 is TGTGCCAGCAGCTTACAGGGAGAAGAGACCCAGTACTTC. Its translation is CASSLQGEETQYF.

This clone has just a few counts. The chain recombines TRBV7-9 with TRBJ1-3, with unresolved D. In germline, CDR1 is SEHNR, CDR2 FQNEAQ (reference sequence). CDR3 size: 13 residues. V was trimmed by 0 bases and J by 4 bases, leaving 4 bases between them. The CDR3 region has the DNA TGTGCCAGCAGCTTAGCGCGAGGAAACACCATATATTTT. It codes for CASSLARGNTIYF.

V and J are TRBV9 and TRBJ2-7; D remains ambiguous. The V and J ends lost 0 bases and 1 base respectively, with 8 bases between them. The length of the CDR3 is 14 residues. Per the germline V gene, CDR1 is SGDLS and CDR2 is YYNGEE. CDR3 sequence: CASSVDRSSYEQYF. For the CDR3, the DNA is TGTGCCAGCAGCGTAGACAGATCATCCTACGAGCAGTACTTC.

The chain has TRBV25-1 and TRBJ2-3; 10 positions match TRBD1. Germline V lookup: CDR1 MGHDK, CDR2 SYGVNS. The CDR3 runs 17 residues. V gave up 5 bases and J gave up 2 bases; unmatched junction bases: 10. The CDR3 sequence: CASSPPPGTGDTDTQYF. CDR3 DNA: TGTGCCAGCAGTCCTCCACCCGGGACAGGGGACACAGATACGCAGTATTTT. Drawing the rest from reference TRBV25-1 and TRBJ2-3, the complete variable domain is EADIYQTPRYLVIGTGKKITLECSQTMGHDKMYWYQQDPGMELHLIHYSYGVNSTEKGDLSSESTVSRIRTEHFPLTLESARPSHTSQYLCASSPPPGTGDTDTQYFGPGTRLTVL.